Listed below are T cell receptor beta chains from one sample, sequenced in a study of blood T cell repertoires in COVID-19. The protocol was immunoSEQ multiplex PCR, while the TCRdb copy is restricted to in-frame clones and leaves out a portion. This table has under 200,000 clones, 90% appearing once. The specimen sequenced was peripheral blood. The receptor set was obtained from a man aged 50-60 years with acute or convalescent COVID-19. Each CDR3 is given with its conserved first and last residue. A D gene is named only where the DNA matches it firmly. Size is omitted from some rows. Given values are once, few, many or a class for expanded clones.

>once|NA|TRBV5-1|TRBJ1-2
TGCGCCAGCAGCCCCTTGGAGGGCGACTATGGCTACACCTTC
CASSPLEGDYGYTF
>NA|TRBD1|TRBV4-3|TRBJ1-5
TGCGCCAGCAGCCCAAGCAGGGGACAGGGGTATCAGCCCCAGCATTTT
CASSPSRGQGYQPQHF
>NA|NA|TRBV28|TRBJ2-5
TGTGCCACCTCAGGACAAGAGACCCAGTACTTC
CATSGQETQYF
>NA|TRBD1|TRBV19|TRBJ1-5
TGTGCCAGTAGTCTGGGACAGTATAGCAATCAGCCCCAGCATTTT
CASSLGQYSNQPQHF
>NA|NA|TRBV19|TRBJ2-2
TGTGCCAGTAGTACGAGGACACTTGCCGGGGAGCTGTTTTTT
CASSTRTLAGELFF
>NA|NA|TRBV24-1|TRBJ2-1
TGTGCCACCAGTGATCCCGCGAACTCAGGACAGTACAATGAGCAGTTCTTC
CATSDPANSGQYNEQFF
>NA|TRBD1|TRBV5-1|TRBJ1-4
TGCGCCAGCAGTACCGGGACAGACTATGAAAAACTGTTTTTT
CASSTGTDYEKLFF
>NA|NA|TRBV27|TRBJ2-3
TGTGCCAGCAGTTCCCTCGTAGGGGGAACAGATACGCAGTATTTT
CASSSLVGGTDTQYF
>NA|NA|TRBV11-2|TRBJ2-7
TGTGCCAGCAGCATAAATGTCGGGAATTCCTACGAGCAGTACTTC
CASSINVGNSYEQYF
>NA|TRBD1|TRBV11-2|TRBJ1-1
TGTGCCAGCAGCTGGGGACAGGGCACTGAAGCTTTCTTT
CASSWGQGTEAFF
>NA|TRBD1|TRBV3-1/TRBV3-2|TRBJ1-4
TGTGCCAGCAGCCGACAGGGGGTCGATGAAAAACTGTTTTTT
CASSRQGVDEKLFF
>NA|NA|TRBV5-1|TRBJ2-7
TGCGCCAGCAGCTTAAGAGGGCCAGAGCAGTACTTC
CASSLRGPEQYF
>NA|TRBD1|TRBV6-4|TRBJ2-2
TGTGCCAGCCGGGGACAGGGGGGAACCGGGGAGCTGTTTTTT
CASRGQGGTGELFF
>NA|TRBD1|TRBV30|TRBJ2-1
TGTGCCTGGAGTGAGGGACAGGGGACGCAGCAGTTCTTC
CAWSEGQGTQQFF
>NA|TRBD2|TRBV6-2/TRBV6-3|TRBJ2-3
TGTGCCAGCAGTCCACGGGCCCTCCAAGCGGGGGATTCACGGCATACGCAGTATTTT
CASSPRALQAGDSRHTQYF
>NA|TRBD1|TRBV7-2|TRBJ1-2
TGTGCCAGCAGCACCCGCGCCTTCCCAGGGGGTGACTATGGCTACACCTTC
CASSTRAFPGGDYGYTF
>NA|NA|TRBV6-5|TRBJ2-6
TGTGCCAGCGCGGGCACTCACTCTGGGGCCAACGTCCTGACTTTC
CASAGTHSGANVLTF
>once|TRBD2|TRBV27|TRBJ2-7
TGTGCCAGCAGTCCCCTAGCGGGAGGATACGAGCAGTACTTC
CASSPLAGGYEQYF
>NA|NA|TRBV6-5|TRBJ1-2
TGTGCCAGCAGTTACTCGACTTCCAACTATGGCTACACCTTC
CASSYSTSNYGYTF
>NA|TRBD2|TRBV10-3|TRBJ2-1
TGTGCCATCGGTACTAGCGGGGGGAGCGATGAGCAGTTCTTC
CAIGTSGGSDEQFF
>NA|TRBD1|TRBV3-1/TRBV3-2|TRBJ1-2
TGTGCCAGCAGCCAGGGACAGGCCCCCTACTATGGCTACACCTTC
CASSQGQAPYYGYTF
>NA|NA|TRBV10-3|TRBJ1-4
TGTGCCATCAGTAACAGCGAAAAACTGTTTTTT
CAISNSEKLFF
>NA|NA|TRBV11-2|TRBJ2-3
TGTGCCAGCAGCCTACCCCCGGCAGGGGATCCACGCACAGATACGCAGTATTTT
CASSLPPAGDPRTDTQYF
>few|NA|TRBV27|TRBJ1-3
TGTGCCAGCAGTTTCCGCTCTGGAAACACCATATATTTT
CASSFRSGNTIYF
>NA|NA|TRBV5-8|TRBJ2-1
TGTGCCAGCAGCTTCGGCCCTGGGGGGGCGAGTGTCCATGAGCAGTTCTTC
CASSFGPGGASVHEQFF
>NA|NA|TRBV18|TRBJ1-2
TGTGCCAGCTCACCAGGCTACGGGATTAACTATGGCTACACCTTC
CASSPGYGINYGYTF
>NA|TRBD1|TRBV29-1|TRBJ1-6
TGCAGCGTTAGGACAGGTTTCGGCAGTTCACCCCTCCACTTT
CSVRTGFGSSPLHF
>NA|NA|TRBV21-1|TRBJ2-1
TGTGCCAGCAGCAAAGAGGCTAGCGGGAAGAATGAGCAGTTCTTC
CASSKEASGKNEQFF
>NA|TRBD2|TRBV19|TRBJ2-7
TGTGCCAGTAGTATAAGGGTACTAGCGGGAGAATCCTACGAGCAGTACTTC
CASSIRVLAGESYEQYF
>NA|NA|TRBV4-1|TRBJ1-2
TGCGCCAGCAGCCATGTCACCAGGGGCGTTGGCTACACCTTC
CASSHVTRGVGYTF
>NA|TRBD2|TRBV15|TRBJ2-3
TGTGCCACCGCCAGGGGACTAGACGCCACAGATACGCAGTATTTT
CATARGLDATDTQYF
>NA|TRBD2|TRBV7-2|TRBJ2-1
TGTGCCAGCAGCTCACGACTAGCGGGGGTGGGTATCGATGAGCAGTTCTTC
CASSSRLAGVGIDEQFF
>once|NA|TRBV11-2|TRBJ1-6
TGTGCCAGCACCCTTGGAAACCGCGGCTCCTATAATTCACCCCTCCACTTT
CASTLGNRGSYNSPLHF
>NA|TRBD1|TRBV3-1/TRBV3-2|TRBJ2-5
TGTGCCAGCAGCCGACGGACAGGGAAAGAGACCCAGTACTTC
CASSRRTGKETQYF
>NA|TRBD1|TRBV5-5|TRBJ1-1
TGTGCCAGCAGCTTGGAACCTGGGACAGGGGGAGCTTTCTTT
CASSLEPGTGGAFF
>once|TRBD2|TRBV7-3|TRBJ2-1
TGTGCCAGCAGCTTGATGCCGGGACTAGCGGGAGGGGGGTCCTACAATGAGCAGTTCTTC
CASSLMPGLAGGGSYNEQFF
>NA|TRBD1|TRBV7-2|TRBJ1-6
TGTGCCAGCAGCCCGGGACAGGGCTACTCACCCCTCCACTTT
CASSPGQGYSPLHF
>NA|TRBD1|TRBV7-8|TRBJ2-1
TGTGCCAGCAGCCGGGGACAGGGGGCCTACAATGAGCAGTTCTTC
CASSRGQGAYNEQFF
>NA|NA|TRBV7-2|TRBJ2-2
TGTGCCAGCAGCTTAGGGGTGGGGCAGGTTCTCTTGAACACCGGGGAGCTGTTTTTT
CASSLGVGQVLLNTGELFF
>NA|NA|TRBV15|TRBJ2-1
TGTGCCACCAGCGCGAGGGGCGGGGCCGGCGTAAATGAGCAGTTCTTC
CATSARGGAGVNEQFF
>NA|NA|TRBV28|TRBJ2-7
TGTGCCAGCAGTTTAGGGCAACCGAGAATAACCTACGAGCAGTACTTC
CASSLGQPRITYEQYF
>NA|NA|TRBV4-2|TRBJ1-3
TGTGCCAGCAGCCCGCGACAGGTCTCCACCTCTGGAAACACCATATATTTT
CASSPRQVSTSGNTIYF
>NA|NA|TRBV7-9|TRBJ1-5
TGTGCCAGCAGCAACACAGGGCAGGGTTTGCAGCCCCAGCATTTT
CASSNTGQGLQPQHF
>NA|NA|TRBV7-3|TRBJ1-1
TGTGCCAGCAGCTTACAATTGACGGGGGGAGCTTTCTTT
CASSLQLTGGAFF
>NA|NA|TRBV3-1/TRBV3-2|TRBJ1-5
TGTGCCAGCAGCCAAGAGCACAGTTTCAATCAGCCCCAGCATTTT
CASSQEHSFNQPQHF
>NA|NA|TRBV4-3|TRBJ2-6
TGCGCCAGCAGCCAAGTCCACTCTGGGGCCAACGTCCTGACTTTC
CASSQVHSGANVLTF
>NA|TRBD2|TRBV6-6|TRBJ2-2
TGTGCCATCGCGGGGGGTTCGAGCACCGGGGAGCTGTTTTTT
CAIAGGSSTGELFF
>NA|NA|TRBV7-8|TRBJ1-5
TGTGCCAGCAGCCGGGCCGTTAATCAGCCCCAGCATTTT
CASSRAVNQPQHF
>NA|TRBD1|TRBV6-5|TRBJ1-1
TGTGCCAGCAGCACCGGGACAGTTGAAGCTTTCTTT
CASSTGTVEAFF